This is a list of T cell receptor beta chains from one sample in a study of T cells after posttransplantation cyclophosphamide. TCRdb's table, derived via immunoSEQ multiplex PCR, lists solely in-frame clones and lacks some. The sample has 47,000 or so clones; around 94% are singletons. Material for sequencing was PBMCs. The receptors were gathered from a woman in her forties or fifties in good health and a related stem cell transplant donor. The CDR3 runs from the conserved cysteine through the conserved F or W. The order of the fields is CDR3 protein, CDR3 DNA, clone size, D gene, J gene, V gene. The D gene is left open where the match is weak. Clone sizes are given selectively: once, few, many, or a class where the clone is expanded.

cdr3_aa: CASSPPDRASGELFF
cdr3_nt: TGTGCCAGCTCACCACCTGACAGGGCAAGCGGGGAGCTGTTTTTT
clone_size: -
d_call: TRBD1
j_call: TRBJ2-2
v_call: TRBV18

cdr3_aa: CASSRLAVQPQGYF
cdr3_nt: TGTGCCAGCAGTCGGCTAGCGGTCCAACCCCAGGGGTATTTT
clone_size: -
d_call: TRBD2
j_call: TRBJ2-3
v_call: TRBV28

cdr3_aa: CASNVAPVNTIYF
cdr3_nt: TGTGCCAGCAATGTTGCGCCGGTAAACACCATATATTTT
clone_size: few
d_call: -
j_call: TRBJ1-3
v_call: TRBV6-6

cdr3_aa: CASSESASGSGGYNEQFF
cdr3_nt: TGCGCCAGCAGTGAGTCGGCTAGCGGGAGTGGGGGCTACAATGAGCAGTTCTTC
clone_size: -
d_call: TRBD2
j_call: TRBJ2-1
v_call: TRBV10-1

cdr3_aa: CASSDVYRGRVSYEQYF
cdr3_nt: TGTGCCAGCAGTGACGTTTACAGGGGGCGGGTTTCCTACGAGCAGTACTTC
clone_size: -
d_call: TRBD1
j_call: TRBJ2-7
v_call: TRBV6-4

cdr3_aa: CASSEGTGGGGYTF
cdr3_nt: TGTGCCAGCAGTGAGGGGACAGGGGGTGGGGGCTACACCTTC
clone_size: -
d_call: TRBD1
j_call: TRBJ1-2
v_call: TRBV2

cdr3_aa: CASSKQGATNEQFF
cdr3_nt: TGTGCCAGCTCGAAACAGGGGGCGACGAATGAGCAGTTCTTC
clone_size: -
d_call: TRBD1
j_call: TRBJ2-1
v_call: TRBV18

cdr3_aa: CASSGRQVAEQYF
cdr3_nt: TGTGCCAGCAGCGGCCGTCAGGTTGCCGAGCAGTACTTC
clone_size: -
d_call: -
j_call: TRBJ2-7
v_call: TRBV7-9

cdr3_aa: CASSEPGQFTDTQYF
cdr3_nt: TGTGCCAGCAGTGAACCTGGACAGTTCACAGATACGCAGTATTTT
clone_size: -
d_call: -
j_call: TRBJ2-3
v_call: TRBV6-1

cdr3_aa: CASSRDSTDGYTF
cdr3_nt: TGCGCCAGCAGCAGGGACTCCACCGATGGCTACACCTTC
clone_size: -
d_call: -
j_call: TRBJ1-2
v_call: TRBV5-1

cdr3_aa: CASSLDRLTDTQYF
cdr3_nt: TGCGCCAGCAGCTTGGACAGGCTCACAGATACGCAGTATTTT
clone_size: -
d_call: -
j_call: TRBJ2-3
v_call: TRBV5-1

cdr3_aa: CASSETLSEFF
cdr3_nt: TGTGCCAGCAGTGAAACCCTGAGTGAGTTCTTC
clone_size: -
d_call: -
j_call: TRBJ2-1
v_call: TRBV2

cdr3_aa: CASSPRFSGLEQQYF
cdr3_nt: TGTGCCAGCAGCCCCCGATTTAGCGGGCTCGAACAGCAGTACTTC
clone_size: -
d_call: TRBD2
j_call: TRBJ2-7
v_call: TRBV11-3

cdr3_aa: CASSGDRGRFTAYEQYF
cdr3_nt: TGTGCCAGCAGTGGGGATAGGGGTCGCTTCACCGCCTACGAGCAGTACTTC
clone_size: -
d_call: -
j_call: TRBJ2-7
v_call: TRBV2

cdr3_aa: CASSPDVSTYEQYF
cdr3_nt: TGTGCCAGCAGCCCCGATGTGAGTACCTACGAGCAGTACTTC
clone_size: -
d_call: -
j_call: TRBJ2-7
v_call: TRBV2

cdr3_aa: CASSPQGGAPTNEQFF
cdr3_nt: TGTGCCAGCAGCCCCCAGGGAGGGGCCCCTACGAATGAGCAGTTCTTC
clone_size: -
d_call: TRBD2
j_call: TRBJ2-1
v_call: TRBV7-6

cdr3_aa: CASSESRGRYSPLHF
cdr3_nt: TGTGCCAGCAGTGAATCCAGGGGGCGCTACTCACCCCTCCACTTT
clone_size: -
d_call: TRBD1
j_call: TRBJ1-6
v_call: TRBV25-1

cdr3_aa: CASSESTGMNTEAFF
cdr3_nt: TGCGCCAGCAGCGAATCGACAGGGATGAACACTGAAGCTTTCTTT
clone_size: once
d_call: TRBD1
j_call: TRBJ1-1
v_call: TRBV10-1

cdr3_aa: CAWSPGLEQFF
cdr3_nt: TGTGCCTGGTCTCCGGGACTGGAGCAGTTCTTC
clone_size: -
d_call: -
j_call: TRBJ2-1
v_call: TRBV30

cdr3_aa: CASSNRVLYGYTF
cdr3_nt: TGTGCCAGCAGTAACCGGGTCCTCTATGGCTACACCTTC
clone_size: -
d_call: -
j_call: TRBJ1-2
v_call: TRBV27

cdr3_aa: CSVDRWADTEAFF
cdr3_nt: TGCAGCGTTGATCGGTGGGCAGACACTGAAGCTTTCTTT
clone_size: once
d_call: -
j_call: TRBJ1-1
v_call: TRBV29-1

cdr3_aa: CASSPSEVVTEAFF
cdr3_nt: TGTGCCAGCAGCCCAAGTGAGGTAGTCACTGAAGCTTTCTTT
clone_size: -
d_call: -
j_call: TRBJ1-1
v_call: TRBV7-6

cdr3_aa: CAISDLGQPNQPQHF
cdr3_nt: TGTGCCATCAGTGACCTTGGACAGCCAAATCAGCCCCAGCATTTT
clone_size: -
d_call: -
j_call: TRBJ1-5
v_call: TRBV10-3